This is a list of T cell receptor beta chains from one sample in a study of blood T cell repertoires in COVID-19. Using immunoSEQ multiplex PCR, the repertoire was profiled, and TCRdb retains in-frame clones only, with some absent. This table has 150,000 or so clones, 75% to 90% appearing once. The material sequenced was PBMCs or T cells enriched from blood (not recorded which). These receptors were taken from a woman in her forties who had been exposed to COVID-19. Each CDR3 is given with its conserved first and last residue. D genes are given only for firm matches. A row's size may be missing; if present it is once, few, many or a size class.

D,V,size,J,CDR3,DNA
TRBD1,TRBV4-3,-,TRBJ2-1,CASSQKIGGYEQFF,TGCGCCAGCAGCCAGAAGATAGGGGGCTATGAGCAGTTCTTC
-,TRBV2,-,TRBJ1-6,CASSTRQTSYNSPLHF,TGTGCCAGCAGCACCCGACAGACCTCCTATAATTCACCCCTCCACTTT
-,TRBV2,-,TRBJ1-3,CASYKGRGVLGNTIYF,TGTGCCAGCTACAAGGGTAGGGGTGTGCTGGGAAACACCATATATTTT
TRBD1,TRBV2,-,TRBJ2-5,CASNRDREETQYF,TGTGCCAGCAACCGGGACAGGGAAGAGACCCAGTACTTC
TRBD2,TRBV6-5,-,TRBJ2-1,CASSYHSGGLNNEQFF,TGTGCCAGCAGTTACCATAGCGGGGGGCTAAACAATGAGCAGTTCTTC
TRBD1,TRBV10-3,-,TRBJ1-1,CAINDRGSSEAFF,TGTGCCATCAATGACAGGGGGTCGTCTGAAGCTTTCTTT
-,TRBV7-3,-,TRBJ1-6,CASSLTGSPNSPLHF,TGTGCCAGCAGCTTGACGGGATCTCCAAATTCACCCCTCCACTTT
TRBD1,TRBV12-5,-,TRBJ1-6,CASGPGQGNSPLHF,TGTGCTAGTGGTCCGGGACAGGGAAATTCACCCCTCCACTTT
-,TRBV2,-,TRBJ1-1,CASSDRNTEAFF,TGTGCCAGCAGTGACAGAAACACTGAAGCTTTCTTT
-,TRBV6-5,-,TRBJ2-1,CASTRDFKNNEQFF,TGTGCCAGCACCAGGGACTTTAAGAACAATGAGCAGTTCTTC
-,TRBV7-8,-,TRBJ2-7,CASSLRGMYEQYF,TGTGCCAGCAGCTTGAGGGGGATGTACGAGCAGTACTTC
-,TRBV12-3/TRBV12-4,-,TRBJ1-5,CASSHEDQPQHF,TGTGCCAGCAGTCACGAGGATCAGCCCCAGCATTTT
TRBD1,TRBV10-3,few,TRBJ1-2,CAISGGQDYGYTF,TGTGCCATCAGTGGGGGACAGGATTATGGCTACACCTTC
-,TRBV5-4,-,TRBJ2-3,CASSSPGHGGTDTQYF,TGTGCCAGCAGCTCCCCGGGACACGGGGGCACAGATACGCAGTATTTT
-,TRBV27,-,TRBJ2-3,CASSPPGISSTDTQYF,TGTGCCAGCAGTCCCCCCGGGATTTCTAGCACAGATACGCAGTATTTT
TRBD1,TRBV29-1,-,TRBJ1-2,CSVADRGHGYTF,TGCAGCGTGGCTGACAGGGGGCATGGCTACACCTTC
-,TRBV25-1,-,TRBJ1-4,CASSAQDSYNEKLFF,TGTGCCAGCAGTGCCCAGGACAGTTATAATGAAAAACTGTTTTTT
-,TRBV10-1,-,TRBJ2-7,CASSESGTYEQYF,TGCGCCAGCAGTGAGTCCGGGACCTACGAGCAGTACTTC
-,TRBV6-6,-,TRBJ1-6,CASSYWGQFNSPLHF,TGTGCCAGCAGTTATTGGGGCCAGTTTAATTCACCCCTCCACTTT
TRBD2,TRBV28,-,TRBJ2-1,CASSPGTRPSNEQFF,TGTGCCAGCAGTCCGGGGACTAGGCCAAGCAATGAGCAGTTCTTC
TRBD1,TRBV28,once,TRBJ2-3,CASRANLGQGDTDTQYF,TGTGCCAGCAGGGCAAACCTAGGACAGGGAGACACAGATACGCAGTATTTT
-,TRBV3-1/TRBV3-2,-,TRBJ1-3,CASSQEVIHGISGNTIYF,TGTGCCAGCAGCCAAGAGGTCATCCACGGGATCTCTGGAAACACCATATATTTT
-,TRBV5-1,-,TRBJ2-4,CASSSNPLEGGIQYF,TGCGCCAGCAGCTCAAACCCTCTGGAAGGGGGCATTCAGTACTTC
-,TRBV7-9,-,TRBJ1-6,CASSQSDVRDSPLHF,TGTGCCAGCAGCCAAAGCGACGTGAGGGATTCACCCCTCCACTTT
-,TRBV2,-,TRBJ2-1,CASGRESYNEQFF,TGTGCCAGCGGACGGGAGTCCTACAATGAGCAGTTCTTC
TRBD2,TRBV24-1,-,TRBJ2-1,CATSGGAGWFF,TGTGCCACCAGTGGGGGAGCGGGGTGGTTCTTC
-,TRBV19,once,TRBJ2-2,CASSLNPITGELFF,TGTGCCAGTAGTTTGAACCCTATAACCGGGGAGCTGTTTTTT
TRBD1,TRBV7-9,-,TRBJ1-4,CASSYPQGEFEKLFF,TGTGCCAGCAGCTATCCACAGGGGGAGTTTGAAAAACTGTTTTTT
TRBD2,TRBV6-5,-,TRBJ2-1,CASSYSGTSYNEQFF,TGTGCCAGCAGTTACTCCGGGACTAGTTACAATGAGCAGTTCTTC
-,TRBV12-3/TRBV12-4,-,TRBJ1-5,CASSFSSNQPQHF,TGTGCCAGCAGTTTCAGTAGCAATCAGCCCCAGCATTTT
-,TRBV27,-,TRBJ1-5,CASSLGGIHQPQHF,TGTGCCAGCAGTTTAGGGGGGATCCATCAGCCCCAGCATTTT
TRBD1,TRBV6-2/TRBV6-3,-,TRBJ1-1,CASSYSVLDRGAFF,TGTGCCAGCAGTTACTCGGTCTTGGACAGGGGAGCTTTCTTT
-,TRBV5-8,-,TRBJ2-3,CASSPTTPGIGDTQYF,TGTGCCAGCAGCCCGACCACTCCCGGGATAGGAGATACGCAGTATTTT
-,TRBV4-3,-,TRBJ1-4,CASSQDRTFEKLFF,TGCGCCAGCAGCCAAGATAGGACTTTTGAAAAACTGTTTTTT
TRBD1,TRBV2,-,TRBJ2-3,CASSRDRGPLNTQYF,TGTGCCAGCAGCCGTGACAGGGGCCCCCTTAATACGCAGTATTTT
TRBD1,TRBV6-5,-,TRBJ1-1,CASSRTGWDTEAFF,TGTGCCAGCAGTCGGACAGGGTGGGACACTGAAGCTTTCTTT
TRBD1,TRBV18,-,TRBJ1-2,CASSPQGQANLDGYTF,TGTGCCAGCTCACCGCAGGGACAGGCGAACTTAGATGGCTACACCTTC